Listed below are T cell receptor beta chains from one sample, sequenced in a study of cytomegalovirus exposure and HLA in healthy donors. Assay: immunoSEQ multiplex PCR; the TCRdb copy retains only in-frame clones and omits some. The profile shows 100,000 to 150,000 clones, 75% to 90% of them singletons. Sequenced: PBMCs. Receptors originate from a man aged 18 to 30 in good health and CMV-seropositive. Each CDR3 is given with its conserved first and last residue. D genes are given only for firm matches. Only part of the rows carry a size: once, few, many, or a class if the clone is expanded.

D gene,J gene,clone size,V gene,CDR3 DNA,CDR3 protein
TRBD2,TRBJ2-3,.,TRBV4-1,TGCGCCAGCAGCCACCCCATCGGGACTAGCGGACTCACAGATACGCAGTATTTT,CASSHPIGTSGLTDTQYF
TRBD1,TRBJ1-1,.,TRBV29-1,TGCAGCTCAACAGGGGGCGCCACTGAAGCTTTCTTT,CSSTGGATEAFF
.,TRBJ1-5,.,TRBV6-6,TGTGCCAGCAGTTATGGGGGCAGGGATTTCGAGCCCCAGCATTTT,CASSYGGRDFEPQHF
TRBD1,TRBJ2-7,.,TRBV10-2,TGCGCCAGCACGTCGGGACAGAGCTACGAGCAGTACTTC,CASTSGQSYEQYF
.,TRBJ2-7,.,TRBV27,TGTGCCAGCAGTTTGGCAGTGAACTCCTACGAGCAGTACTTC,CASSLAVNSYEQYF
.,TRBJ2-7,.,TRBV4-1,TGCGCCAGCAGCTTGGGCAGGGGATACGAGCAGTACTTC,CASSLGRGYEQYF
TRBD2,TRBJ2-7,.,TRBV6-1,TGTGCCATCGCTAGGACTAGCGGGGGAGCCTACGAGCAGTACTTC,CAIARTSGGAYEQYF
TRBD1,TRBJ1-1,.,TRBV19,TGTGCCAGTAGTATACGGGCTGGGACAGAGGTCATGAACACTGAAGCTTTCTTT,CASSIRAGTEVMNTEAFF
.,TRBJ2-7,.,TRBV7-3,TGTGCCAGCAGCCCGCGGGGAGCCGGGGGCGAGCAGTACTTC,CASSPRGAGGEQYF
.,TRBJ2-3,.,TRBV9,TGTGCCAGCAGCGTAGGTGGGGCCCCCACAGATACGCAGTATTTT,CASSVGGAPTDTQYF
.,TRBJ1-6,.,TRBV9,TGTGCCAGCAGCGTAGGTATTTCACCCCTCCACTTT,CASSVGISPLHF
.,TRBJ2-1,.,TRBV1,TGCACCAGCAGCCAATCTAGCGGGGGGGTCTCGGATGAGCAGTTCTTC,CTSSQSSGGVSDEQFF
TRBD1,TRBJ2-1,.,TRBV19,TGTGCCAGTAGCGCAGGGGGACATGAGCAGTTCTTC,CASSAGGHEQFF
TRBD1,TRBJ2-7,.,TRBV18,TGTGCCAGCTCACCGGTCAGGGACAGCTACGAGCAGTACTTC,CASSPVRDSYEQYF
TRBD1,TRBJ2-7,.,TRBV5-1,TGCGCCAGCAGCTCGGGACAGGGTAAGAGCTCCTACGAGCAGTACTTC,CASSSGQGKSSYEQYF
.,TRBJ2-5,.,TRBV7-3,TGTGCCAGCAGCTTAACAACCCCGGGGACCCAGTACTTC,CASSLTTPGTQYF
.,TRBJ1-1,.,TRBV28,TGTGCCAGCAGTTCCGGGGCAGGGGAGAACACTGAAGCTTTCTTT,CASSSGAGENTEAFF
TRBD1,TRBJ1-1,.,TRBV5-1,TGCGCCAGCAGCTTGGGTGGGACAGAGAACACTGAAGCTTTCTTT,CASSLGGTENTEAFF
TRBD1,TRBJ2-3,.,TRBV11-1,TGTGCCAGCAGCTTACAGGACAGGAGCACAGATACGCAGTATTTT,CASSLQDRSTDTQYF
TRBD2,TRBJ2-7,few,TRBV5-1,TGCGCCAGCAGCTTGGGACTAGCGTTCTCTAACGAGCAGTACTTC,CASSLGLAFSNEQYF
.,TRBJ1-1,.,TRBV19,TGTGCCAGTAGTAATCTTCCGAACACTGAAGCTTTCTTT,CASSNLPNTEAFF
TRBD2,TRBJ2-7,.,TRBV19,TGTGCCAGTAGTGGGACTAGCGGGGGACCGATCTACGAGCAGTACTTC,CASSGTSGGPIYEQYF
TRBD1,TRBJ1-1,.,TRBV19,TGTGCCAGTACCATTTCAGGGACAGGGGGTACTGAAGCTTTCTTT,CASTISGTGGTEAFF
.,TRBJ2-7,.,TRBV30,TGTGCCTGGAGTGTACTGGGACAAGCCTACGAGCAGTACTTC,CAWSVLGQAYEQYF
TRBD1,TRBJ1-2,.,TRBV2,TGTGCCAGCAGAGAATTCCGGGACAGTACCTATGGCTACACCTTC,CASREFRDSTYGYTF
.,TRBJ1-1,once,TRBV19,TGTGCCAGTGATACTTACACTGAAGCTTTCTTT,CASDTYTEAFF
.,TRBJ2-1,.,TRBV19,TGTGCCAGTAGCCCATTAGCCGGGGATGTGAGGTCCTACAATGAGCAGTTCTTC,CASSPLAGDVRSYNEQFF
TRBD1,TRBJ2-2,.,TRBV4-1,TGCGCCAGCAGCCAAGAACCGGGACAGGGGTACGGCGGGGAGCTGTTTTTT,CASSQEPGQGYGGELFF
.,TRBJ1-1,.,TRBV28,TGTGCCAGCAGTAACCCTCGGGGAGGGAACACTGAAGCTTTCTTT,CASSNPRGGNTEAFF
.,TRBJ1-1,.,TRBV15,TGTGCCACCAGCACCTCTGGACAGAAGAACACTGAAGCTTTCTTT,CATSTSGQKNTEAFF
.,TRBJ1-1,.,TRBV13,TGTGCCAGCAGCCCCCGGTGGGGGCGAGGTACGAACACTGAAGCTTTCTTT,CASSPRWGRGTNTEAFF
.,TRBJ1-1,.,TRBV7-6,TGTGCCAGCAGCTTCGGGGGGACCAACACTGAAGCTTTCTTT,CASSFGGTNTEAFF
.,TRBJ2-3,.,TRBV11-2,TGTGCCAGCAGCTTAGTCGGGGGCACAGATACGCAGTATTTT,CASSLVGGTDTQYF
TRBD1,TRBJ2-7,.,TRBV14,TGTGCCAGCAGCCAGTTTGGGACAGGGGTTTACGAGCAGTACTTC,CASSQFGTGVYEQYF
TRBD1,TRBJ2-7,.,TRBV6-5,TGTGCCAGCACCGGGACAGGGGGGAACGAGCAGTACTTC,CASTGTGGNEQYF
TRBD1,TRBJ1-1,.,TRBV6-5,TGTGCCAGCAGCTCGACAGGGGTATACACTGAAGCTTTCTTT,CASSSTGVYTEAFF
.,TRBJ1-4,few,TRBV5-1,TGCGCCAGCAGCTTCAGCGGGGGAACTGAAAAACTGTTTTTT,CASSFSGGTEKLFF
.,TRBJ1-2,.,TRBV6-5,TGTGCCAGCAGTTACGGGGCAGGGTATGGCTACACCTTC,CASSYGAGYGYTF
TRBD2,TRBJ2-5,.,TRBV7-9,TGTGCCAGCAGCTTCCGCGGGGGGGGAGACCAGTACTTC,CASSFRGGGDQYF
.,TRBJ1-5,.,TRBV6-1,TGTGCCAGCAGTGAAATGCCAGGGAATAGCAATCAGCCCCAGCATTTT,CASSEMPGNSNQPQHF
TRBD2,TRBJ2-5,few,TRBV5-1,TGCGCCAGCAGCTTGGCTACGGGACTAGGTGGGGAGACCCAGTACTTC,CASSLATGLGGETQYF
.,TRBJ2-3,few,TRBV29-1,TGCAGCGTTGATCCAGGCACAGATACGCAGTATTTT,CSVDPGTDTQYF